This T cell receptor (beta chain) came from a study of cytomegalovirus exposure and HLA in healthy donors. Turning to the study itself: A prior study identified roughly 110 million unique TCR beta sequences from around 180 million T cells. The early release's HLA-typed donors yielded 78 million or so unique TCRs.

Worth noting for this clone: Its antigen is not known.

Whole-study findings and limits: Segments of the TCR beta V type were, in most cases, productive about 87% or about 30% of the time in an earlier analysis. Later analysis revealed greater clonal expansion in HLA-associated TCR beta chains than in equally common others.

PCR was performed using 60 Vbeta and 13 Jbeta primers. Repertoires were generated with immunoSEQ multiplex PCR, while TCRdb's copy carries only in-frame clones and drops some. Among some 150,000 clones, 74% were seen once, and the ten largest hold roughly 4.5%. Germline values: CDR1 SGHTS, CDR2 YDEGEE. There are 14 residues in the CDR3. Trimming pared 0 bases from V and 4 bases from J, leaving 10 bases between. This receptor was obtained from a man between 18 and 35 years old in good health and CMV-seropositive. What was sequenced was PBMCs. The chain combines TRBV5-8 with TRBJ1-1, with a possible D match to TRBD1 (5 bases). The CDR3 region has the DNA TGTGCCAGCAGCTTGGTAGCGGGGGGCACTGAAGCTTTCTTT. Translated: CASSLVAGGTEAFF.